Each of the 31 T cell receptor beta chains below was sequenced from the same sample in a study of blood T cell repertoires in COVID-19. Sequenced by immunoSEQ multiplex PCR; TCRdb stores in-frame clones only, minus some. The top ten hold 4.5% to 7% of the sample, which has fewer than 70,000 clones, around 83% seen once. The sample was peripheral blood. The source is a woman aged 60-75 years with acute or convalescent COVID-19.

The chain uses TRBV6-5 and TRBJ1-2; 7 bases map to TRBD1. The germline gives CDR1 MNHEY, CDR2 SVGAGI. After removal of 6 bases from V and 9 bases from J, the junction contained 10 bases not matched to a gene. CDR3 length: 13 residues. CDR3 in amino acids: CASRFRQGGSYTF. The CDR3 DNA reads TGTGCCAGCAGATTCCGACAGGGCGGAAGCTACACCTTC.

V gene TRBV6-5 combines with J gene TRBJ1-2; perhaps TRBD1 as D (5 bases). The germline CDR1 and CDR2 sequences are MNHEY and SVGAGI. The CDR3 loop spans 13 amino acids. V was trimmed by 5 bases and J by 12 bases, leaving 19 bases between them. Written as DNA, the CDR3 is TGTGCCAGCAGTCAACTTTTAAGGGGTAGTAACACCTTC. Translation: CASSQLLRGSNTF.

The chain has TRBV25-1 and TRBJ1-4; no clear D. The germline CDR1 and CDR2 sequences are MGHDK and SYGVNS. CDR3 size: 15 residues. Trimming pared 1 base from V and 6 bases from J, leaving 12 bases between. The CDR3 DNA follows: TGTGCCAGCAGTGAATCGCTTCTACTGGATGAAAAACTGTTTTTT. Protein: CASSESLLLDEKLFF. The full variable domain, completed using reference TRBV25-1 and TRBJ1-4, is EADIYQTPRYLVIGTGKKITLECSQTMGHDKMYWYQQDPGMELHLIHYSYGVNSTEKGDLSSESTVSRIRTEHFPLTLESARPSHTSQYLCASSESLLLDEKLFFGSGTQLSVL.

The chain carries TRBV5-1 and TRBJ2-7; possibly TRBD2 for D (5 bases). V shed 5 bases and J shed 7 bases, with 13 bases lying between them. Germline V lookup: CDR1 SGHRS, CDR2 YFSETQ. The CDR3 contains 12 residues. CDR3 nucleotides: TGCGCCAGCAGAAGAGGGCAACAGGAGCAGTACTTC. It codes for CASRRGQQEQYF. The variable domain in full, completed from reference TRBV5-1 and TRBJ2-7, reads KAGVTQTPRYLIKTRGQQVTLSCSPISGHRSVSWYQQTPGQGLQFLFEYFSETQRNKGNFPGRFSGRQFSNSRSEMNVSTLELGDSALYLCASRRGQQEQYFGPGTRLTVT.

The chain has TRBV6-1 and TRBJ1-6; weak D call: TRBD1 (5 bases). Germline loops: CDR1 MNHNS, CDR2 SASEGT. This CDR3 region has 14 residues. With 2 bases removed from V and 6 bases from J, the gap between germline ends came to 8 bases. The CDR3 is CASSENGGNSPLHF. CDR3 coding DNA: TGTGCCAGCAGTGAAAACGGGGGTAATTCACCCCTCCACTTT.

This rearrangement joins TRBV5-6 to TRBJ2-3; 10 bases line up with TRBD1. Germline V gene lookup returns CDR1 SGHDT and CDR2 YYEEEE. With 4 bases clipped from V and 1 base from J, the junction kept 3 bases outside the gene matches. The CDR3 totals 15 residues. This CDR3 is CASSPDRGGTDTQYF. The CDR3 DNA is TGTGCCAGCAGCCCGGACAGGGGGGGCACAGATACGCAGTATTTT.

This rearrangement joins TRBV19 to TRBJ2-1, with D unclear. CDR3 length: 15 amino acids. Germline-derived CDR1 and CDR2 are LNHDA and SQIVND (reference sequence). Trimming stripped 3 bases from V and 0 bases from J, with 9 bases between. CDR3 DNA: TGTGCCAGTAGTATTGTGGCCTTCTCCTACAATGAGCAGTTCTTC. It specifies CASSIVAFSYNEQFF.

The CDR3 region is CASSLPWHPQETQYF. As DNA, the CDR3 is TGCGCCAGCAGCTTGCCCTGGCACCCCCAAGAGACCCAGTACTTC. The rearrangement links TRBV5-1 to TRBJ2-5; D unclear. V lost 1 base to trimming and J lost 1 base, with 11 bases between them. Germline V gives CDR1 SGHRS, CDR2 YFSETQ. The CDR3 spans 15 residues.

This clone was found once. The chain links TRBV5-5 to TRBJ2-7; D is unclear. Per germline, CDR1 SGHKS and CDR2 YYEKEE (reference sequence). This CDR3 has 13 residues. The V end was cut by 0 bases, the J end by 1 base, with 5 bases between. The CDR3 nucleotides read TGTGCCAGCAGCTTGGCGAGGTCCTACGAGCAGTACTTC. This translates into CASSLARSYEQYF.

The chain couples TRBV12-3 or TRBV12-4 to TRBJ2-5; 7 bases are shared with TRBD2. The CDR3 length is 13 residues. Germline trimming cut 6 bases from V and 4 bases from J; bases unmatched to any gene: 5. In DNA form, the CDR3 reads TGTGCCAGCAGCCTTGGGGGGGTAGAGACCCAGTACTTC. Protein: CASSLGGVETQYF.

On this clone itself: One end of the junction fails to match germline, which may point to a read error. The gene calls are TRBV5-4 and TRBJ1-6; D gene unclear. CDR3 length equals 12 residues. In germline, CDR1 is SGHNT, CDR2 YYREEE (reference sequence). The CDR3 DNA follows: TGTGCCAGCAGCCTCTATGATTCACCCCTCCACTTT. Encoded protein: CASSLYDSPLHF.

The gene calls are TRBV4-1 and TRBJ1-5; no definite D call. This CDR3 has 14 residues. Germline V gene sequence: CDR1 MGHRA, CDR2 YSYEKL. V lost 0 bases, J lost 5 bases, and 8 bases lay in between. The CDR3 region is CASSQDTRDQPQHF. In DNA form, the CDR3 reads TGCGCCAGCAGCCAAGATACCCGGGATCAGCCCCAGCATTTT.

The rearrangement uses TRBV10-3 and TRBJ1-1; weak D call: TRBD1 (5 bases). This CDR3 has 14 residues. Germline CDR1 ENHRY, CDR2 SYGVKD. V lost 6 bases and J 0 bases, leaving 11 bases between the germline ends. In nucleotides, the CDR3 is TGTGCCATCAGGCCGGGGGATATGAACACTGAAGCTTTCTTT. Its protein is CAIRPGDMNTEAFF.

The chain has TRBV6-5 and TRBJ1-2; D is unclear. CDR3 length: 11 residues. Germline V gives CDR1 MNHEY, CDR2 SVGAGI. Trimming shortened V by 6 bases and J by 4 bases, and 6 bases separated the two germline ends. The CDR3 reads CASSQSYGYTF. The CDR3 DNA is TGTGCCAGCAGCCAGTCCTATGGCTACACCTTC.

This clone has more than one count but fewer than ten. The chain links TRBV18 to TRBJ1-2, with D perhaps matching TRBD1 (5 bases). The V gene lost 2 bases and the J gene lost 6 bases, with 13 bases spanning the gap. Germline CDR1 and CDR2: KGHSH and LQKENI. CDR3 length: 14 residues. CDR3 loop: CASSPGALRHGYTF. Here the CDR3 DNA reads TGTGCCAGCTCACCAGGGGCCCTAAGACATGGCTACACCTTC.

The chain couples TRBV27 to TRBJ1-4; no definite D call. Germline CDR1 MNHEY, CDR2 SMNVEV (reference sequence). This CDR3 comprises 14 residues. Trimming removed 0 bases from V and 4 bases from J, with 6 bases in between. The CDR3 sequence: CASSLSWSNEKLFF. The CDR3 DNA is TGTGCCAGCAGTTTATCATGGAGTAATGAAAAACTGTTTTTT.

The rearrangement uses TRBV10-3 and TRBJ2-1; D uncertain. Germline V gives CDR1 ENHRY, CDR2 SYGVKD. The CDR3 consists of 11 residues. V dropped 11 bases and J dropped 1 base, with 6 bases sitting between them. The CDR3 DNA reads TGTGCCTCTACGTCCTACAATGAGCAGTTCTTC. It is translated as CASTSYNEQFF.

The chain employs TRBV27 and TRBJ2-3; D possibly corresponds to TRBD2 (6 bases). The V end was cut by 5 bases, the J end by 6 bases, with 15 bases between. The CDR3 spans 14 residues. Germline assignment: CDR1 MNHEY and CDR2 SMNVEV (reference sequence). The CDR3 is CASSGRHRGDTQYF. CDR3 sequence (DNA): TGTGCCAGCAGTGGAAGACATCGGGGGGATACGCAGTATTTT.

The chain's CDR3 is CASRRQGMNTEAFF. CDR3 coding DNA: TGTGCCAGCAGACGCCAGGGAATGAACACTGAAGCTTTCTTT. The V gene is TRBV6-5, the J gene TRBJ1-1, with D tentatively TRBD1 (5 bases). The germline CDR1 and CDR2 sequences are MNHEY and SVGAGI. The CDR3 totals 14 residues. V was pared by 6 bases and J by 0 bases, with 11 bases between.

V gene TRBV19 combines with J gene TRBJ1-5; 8 bases line up with TRBD1. Trimming cost V 5 bases and J 2 bases; bases outside gene matches: 5. The CDR3 has 15 residues. The germline gives CDR1 LNHDA, CDR2 SQIVND (reference sequence). CDR3 loop: CASSATGAGNQPQHF. Here the CDR3 DNA reads TGTGCCAGTAGTGCGACAGGGGCAGGCAATCAGCCCCAGCATTTT.

This rearrangement joins TRBV9 to TRBJ2-1, with TRBD2 identical over 10 bases. CDR1 is SGDLS, CDR2 YYNGEE, per germline. CDR3 length equals 16 residues. J lost 7 bases, V lost 2 bases, and 9 bases had no gene match. CDR3 sequence (DNA): TGTGCCAGCAGCGTTACGGCTAGCGGGGGTAGGAATGAGCAGTTCTTC. This encodes CASSVTASGGRNEQFF. Drawing the rest from reference TRBV9 and TRBJ2-1, the complete variable domain is DSGVTQTPKHLITATGQRVTLRCSPRSGDLSVYWYQQSLDQGLQFLIQYYNGEERAKGNILERFSAQQFPDLHSELNLSSLELGDSALYFCASSVTASGGRNEQFFGPGTRLTVL.

This chain links TRBV10-3 with TRBJ2-3; possible D gene TRBD2, 5 bases. From germline, CDR1 is ENHRY and CDR2 SYGVKD. V lost 8 bases and J 8 bases, leaving 17 bases between the germline ends. There are 13 residues in the CDR3. CDR3 in DNA: TGTGCCATCTCACGAACGGACTCCGGTACGCAGTATTTT. Translation gives CAISRTDSGTQYF.

This sequence joins TRBV5-1 and TRBJ1-1, with 9 bases matching TRBD1. The CDR3 sequence is 15 residues long. Trimming took 0 bases from V and 0 from J; bases not matched to a gene: 0. The germline V gene has CDR1 SGHRS and CDR2 YFSETQ. CDR3 DNA sequence: TGCGCCAGCAGCTTGGGGACAGGGGTGAACACTGAAGCTTTCTTT. Protein product: CASSLGTGVNTEAFF.

The chain combines TRBV5-6 with TRBJ2-3; 8 bases map to TRBD2. The CDR3 has 18 amino acids. The V segment lost 0 bases and the J segment 2 bases; nucleotides outside the gene matches: 11. CDR1 is SGHDT and CDR2 is YYEEEE in the germline V gene. CDR3 loop: CASSLVGSGVYSTDTQYF. The CDR3 DNA sequence: TGTGCCAGCAGCTTGGTGGGTAGCGGGGTTTATTCCACAGATACGCAGTATTTT.

The chain recombines TRBV9 with TRBJ1-1; TRBD1 agrees at 8 bases. The CDR3 covers 13 residues. With 3 bases clipped from V and 6 bases from J, the junction kept 4 bases outside the gene matches. CDR1 is SGDLS, CDR2 YYNGEE, per germline. CDR3 sequence: CASSAIQGAEAFF. Written as DNA, the CDR3 is TGTGCCAGCAGCGCTATACAGGGGGCTGAAGCTTTCTTT.

This rearrangement joins TRBV5-1 to TRBJ2-5, with a tentative D call TRBD1 (5 bases). CDR1 is SGHRS and CDR2 is YFSETQ in the germline V gene. The CDR3 length is 14 residues. With 0 bases removed from V and 2 bases from J, the gap between germline ends came to 8 bases. The CDR3 DNA follows: TGCGCCAGCAGCTTGGGACAGCCTCAAGAGACCCAGTACTTC. Translation: CASSLGQPQETQYF.

The chain recombines TRBV11-2 with TRBJ1-2; 9 bases line up with TRBD1. Per germline, CDR1 SGHAT and CDR2 FQNNGV. With V trimmed by 2 bases and J by 5 bases, 3 bases remained unmatched. The CDR3 is 14 residues long. CDR3 nucleotide sequence: TGTGCCAGCAGCTTATTGACAGGGGGTTATGGCTACACCTTC. Its protein is CASSLLTGGYGYTF.

The chain links TRBV6-8 to TRBJ2-7; the match to TRBD2 covers 14 bases. The germline gives CDR1 MNHGY, CDR2 SAAAGT. Losses at the gene ends were 1 base for V and 6 bases for J; bases not matched to a gene: 8. CDR3 size: 17 residues. CDR3 in amino acids: CASSYFGTSGGPGEQYF. Here the CDR3 DNA reads TGTGCCAGCAGTTACTTCGGGACTAGCGGGGGCCCGGGCGAGCAGTACTTC.

This chain uses TRBV3-1 (or the pseudogene TRBV3-2) with TRBJ2-1; TRBD1 is a possible D gene (5 bases). Germline V gene sequence: CDR1 LGHDT, CDR2 YNNKEL (reference sequence). The CDR3 runs 15 residues. Between the trimmed V and J ends, which lost 0 bases and 3 bases, there was a span of 9 bases. The CDR3 is CASSQDPGNYNEQFF. In DNA, the CDR3 is TGTGCCAGCAGCCAAGATCCAGGGAACTACAATGAGCAGTTCTTC.

The rearrangement links TRBV15 to TRBJ2-3; no definite D call. The V end lost 4 bases, the J end lost 1 base, and 12 bases lay between the germline ends. CDR3 length: 15 amino acids. Germline CDR1 is LNHNV and CDR2 is YYDKDF (reference sequence). CDR3 DNA sequence: TGTGCCACCAGCAAAAGAAGCTTGGGCACAGATACGCAGTATTTT. Its translation is CATSKRSLGTDTQYF.

The DNA for the CDR3 is TGTGCCAGCAGTTACTCCCGGACAGGGAGGGACACTGAAGCTTTCTTT. It codes for CASSYSRTGRDTEAFF. The rearrangement links TRBV6-5 to TRBJ1-1; 8 bases fit TRBD1. The CDR3 sequence is 16 residues long. Germline CDR1 and CDR2: MNHEY and SVGAGI. V dropped 0 bases and J dropped 3; count of bases not matched to a gene: 6.